The 27 T cell receptor beta chains below all came from one sample that was sequenced in a study of T cells in Graves' hyperthyroidism and ophthalmopathy. The CDR3 regions of TCR beta were amplified from RNA transcripts. A first-round RT-PCR of the TCR CDR3 used the HTBI primer set. TCRdb reprocessed the multiplex PCR reads via MiXCR and lists one record per CDR3 protein. The sample holds 300,000 or so distinct CDR3 sequences, 15% to 20% seen once. Sequencing was done on a sample of blood. These receptors came from a man under 40 with Graves' hyperthyroidism.

This clonotype was seen repeatedly, ten times or more. CDR3 loop: CASSGRGGQPQHF. The CDR3 DNA is TGTGCCAGTAGTGGTAGGGGTGGTCAGCCCCAGCATTTT. The chain combines TRBV19 with TRBJ1-5, with D perhaps matching TRBD1 (5 bases). Trimming took off 5 bases at V and 6 bases at J, with 11 bases between the two ends. CDR1 LNHDA and CDR2 SQIVND come from the germline V gene (reference sequence). The CDR3 is 13 residues long.

The chain has TRBV19 and TRBJ2-6; 9 bases align to TRBD1. With V trimmed by 6 bases and J by 0 bases, 6 bases remained unmatched. Germline lookup yields CDR1 LNHDA and CDR2 SQIVND (reference sequence). The CDR3 runs 17 residues. CDR3 region: CASRPDRGGSGANVLTF. The CDR3 DNA reads as TGTGCCAGTAGACCGGACAGGGGAGGCTCTGGGGCCAACGTCCTGACTTTC.

With regard to this clonotype: The junction departs from germline at one end; a sequencing error may be responsible. For the CDR3, the DNA is TGCGCCAGCAGTTTGGGGGAGAGCTCCTACAATGAGCAGTTCTTC. Its translation: CASSLGESSYNEQFF. The J gene is TRBJ2-1, the V gene TRBV5-1; D possibly matches TRBD1 or TRBD2 (5 bases each). The CDR3 extends over 15 amino acids. CDR1 is SGHRS, CDR2 YFSETQ, per germline.

V is TRBV19 and J is TRBJ1-2, with TRBD1 matching 8 bases. CDR3 length equals 14 residues. CDR1 and CDR2 (germline): LNHDA, SQIVND (reference sequence). Unmatched junction bases numbered 4, after V lost 1 base and J lost 6 bases. This CDR3 reads CASSIAPTGDGYTF. DNA for the CDR3: TGTGCCAGTAGTATAGCCCCGACAGGGGATGGCTACACCTTC.

This clonotype was recorded many times. This rearrangement joins TRBV12-3 or TRBV12-4 to TRBJ1-1, with 9 bases fitting TRBD1. The CDR3 consists of 12 residues. With 6 bases clipped from V and 7 bases from J, the junction kept 3 bases outside the gene matches. The DNA for the CDR3 is TGTGCCAGCAGGGGACAGGGAAGTGAAGCTTTCTTT. Translating it yields CASRGQGSEAFF.

This clonotype was counted at least ten times. The chain employs TRBV3-1 and TRBJ2-7; 10 bases align to TRBD1. There are 15 residues in the CDR3. With 3 bases clipped from V and 2 bases from J, the junction kept 4 bases outside the gene matches. Looked up from germline, CDR1 is LGHDT and CDR2 is YNNKEL (reference sequence). The CDR3 reads CASSHPTGGAYEQYF. For the CDR3, the DNA is TGTGCCAGCAGCCACCCGACAGGGGGCGCCTACGAGCAGTACTTC.

There are a few counts of this clonotype. This clone may be a read error of a much larger clone one base away. This sequence joins TRBV12-3 or TRBV12-4 and TRBJ2-1; D may correspond to TRBD1 or TRBD2 (5 bases each). The CDR3 sequence is 12 residues long. DNA of the CDR3: TGTGCCAGCAGTTTAGTGGGGGATGAGCAGCTCTTC. This encodes CASSLVGDEQLF.

This clonotype was detected only a few times. This rearrangement joins TRBV7-9 to TRBJ2-2, with a weak D call TRBD2 (6 bases). CDR1 and CDR2 (germline): SEHNR, FQNEAQ (reference sequence). This CDR3 has 16 residues. Trimming removed 3 bases from V and 0 bases from J, with 11 bases in between. This CDR3 reads CASSFFGGTNTGELFF. DNA for the CDR3: TGTGCCAGCAGCTTTTTTGGCGGGACGAACACCGGGGAGCTGTTTTTT.

The chain links TRBV14 to TRBJ2-5; D is uncertain. The CDR3 consists of 14 residues. The V end lost 1 base, the J end lost 4 bases, and 10 bases lay between the germline ends. Germline assignment: CDR1 SGHDN and CDR2 FVKESK. The CDR3 bases are TGTGCCAGCAGCCAAGTAATGGGATCAGAGACCCAGTACTTC. Residues: CASSQVMGSETQYF.

In its sample, this clonotype was seen once. CDR3 sequence (DNA): TGCAGTGCTAGAGTTGAGGGGGAGAGCACTGAAGCTTTCTTT. Translated: CSARVEGESTEAFF. The rearrangement joins TRBV20-1 to TRBJ1-1; weak D call: TRBD1 (6 bases). Germline CDR1 and CDR2: DFQATT and SNEGSKA (reference sequence). V dropped 1 base and J dropped 4 bases, with 13 bases sitting between them. The CDR3 is 14 residues long.

This clonotype was counted at least ten times. V usage is TRBV28 and J usage is TRBJ2-3, with D maybe TRBD2 (5 bases). CDR3 length: 16 residues. The germline V gene encodes CDR1 MDHEN and CDR2 SYDVKM. V lost 0 bases and J lost 4, with 14 bases in between. The CDR3 spells CASSLWAGEGPDTQYF. The CDR3 DNA follows: TGTGCCAGCAGTTTATGGGCGGGCGAGGGCCCAGATACGCAGTATTTT.

This clonotype appeared many times. V usage is TRBV20-1 and J usage is TRBJ1-2, with 9 bases lining up with TRBD1. Looked up from germline, CDR1 is DFQATT and CDR2 is SNEGSKA (reference sequence). The CDR3 is made up of 13 amino acids. V dropped 4 bases and J dropped 3; count of bases not matched to a gene: 3. The DNA for the CDR3 is TGCAGTGCTACGGACAGGGGTGACTATGGCTACACCTTC. Translated: CSATDRGDYGYTF.

This clonotype was counted only a few times. The V gene is TRBV5-1, the J gene TRBJ2-5; 7 bases are a match to TRBD1. The germline CDR1 and CDR2 sequences are SGHRS and YFSETQ. This CDR3 is 14 amino acids long. V shed 4 bases and J 5 bases; nucleotides not matched to a gene: 8. CDR3 in DNA: TGCGCCAGCAGCCTCGGACAGGCCGTGGAGACCCAGTACTTC. Translation: CASSLGQAVETQYF.

This clonotype was seen more than once but under ten times. The chain has TRBV5-1 and TRBJ2-5; TRBD1 matches 12 bases. J gave up 4 bases and V 4 bases, and 5 bases lay outside the gene matches. Germline lookup yields CDR1 SGHRS and CDR2 YFSETQ. The CDR3 length is 15 residues. For the CDR3, the DNA is TGCGCCAGCAGCCCGGGACAGGGGGCGAGAGAGACCCAGTACTTC. It is translated as CASSPGQGARETQYF.

This clonotype was observed a handful of times. The chain combines TRBV27 with TRBJ1-2; 9 positions match TRBD1. Germline-derived CDR1 and CDR2 are MNHEY and SMNVEV (reference sequence). CDR3 length equals 15 residues. With 2 bases clipped from V and 4 bases from J, the junction kept 5 bases outside the gene matches. The CDR3 DNA reads as TGTGCCAGCAGTTTAATACAGGGGGCGGGCTATGGCTACACCTTC. Translating it yields CASSLIQGAGYGYTF.

Ten or more counts support this clonotype. The V gene is TRBV5-1, the J gene TRBJ2-7; 7 nucleotides line up with TRBD1. With V trimmed by 3 bases and J by 2 bases, 5 bases remained unmatched. CDR1 and CDR2 (germline): SGHRS, YFSETQ. The length of the CDR3 is 14 residues. The CDR3 spells CASSSGTVTYEQYF. In DNA, the CDR3 is TGCGCCAGCAGCTCAGGGACAGTCACCTACGAGCAGTACTTC. Looking up the rest from reference TRBV5-1 and TRBJ2-7 gives the full variable domain: KAGVTQTPRYLIKTRGQQVTLSCSPISGHRSVSWYQQTPGQGLQFLFEYFSETQRNKGNFPGRFSGRQFSNSRSEMNVSTLELGDSALYLCASSSGTVTYEQYFGPGTRLTVT.

There are a few counts of this clonotype. This chain uses TRBV6-2 or TRBV6-3 with TRBJ1-2; D call uncertain. Germline V gene data show CDR1 as MNHEY and CDR2 as SVGEGT. This CDR3 region has 12 residues. The ends were cut back, 7 bases at V and 8 bases at J, with 14 bases in the middle. The chain's CDR3 is CASTNGVGGYTF. The CDR3 bases are TGTGCCAGCACCAACGGTGTTGGCGGCTACACCTTC.

The DNA for the CDR3 is TGTGCCAGCAGTTTCGGGACAGGGGGAGACGAGCAGTACTTC. Its translation: CASSFGTGGDEQYF. The chain employs TRBV27 and TRBJ2-7; 11 bases map to TRBD1. This CDR3 is built from 14 residues. CDR1 and CDR2 from the germline V gene are MNHEY and SMNVEV (reference sequence). V lost 3 bases to trimming and J lost 5 bases; unmatched junction nucleotides: 3.

The V and J genes are TRBV7-2 and TRBJ1-6, with unresolved D. Germline assignment: CDR1 SGHTA and CDR2 FQGNSA. V was trimmed by 1 base and J by 10 bases, leaving 14 bases between them. The CDR3 sequence is 15 residues long. CDR3 residues: CASSLVWGSRSPLHF. CDR3 in DNA: TGTGCCAGCAGCTTAGTCTGGGGATCAAGATCACCCCTCCACTTT.

This clonotype came up many times. V usage is TRBV27 and J usage is TRBJ2-7; 11 nucleotides line up with TRBD2. This CDR3 comprises 15 residues. V trimming: 6 bases; J trimming: 2 bases; junction bases outside the gene matches: 6. Germline V CDR1 and CDR2: MNHEY, SMNVEV (reference sequence). The CDR3 sequence: CASRGGTSGPYEQYF. DNA of the CDR3: TGTGCCAGCAGGGGAGGGACTAGCGGTCCCTACGAGCAGTACTTC.

This clonotype was recorded a few times. This chain links TRBV2 with TRBJ2-5; 7 nucleotides line up with TRBD2. This CDR3 has 13 residues. The germline V gene encodes CDR1 SNHLY and CDR2 FYNNEI. V lost 1 base and J lost 14; bases outside the gene matches: 10. The chain's CDR3 is CASSEVRDYPGYF. In DNA form, the CDR3 reads TGTGCCAGCAGTGAAGTACGGGACTATCCCGGATACTTC.

There are many counts of this clonotype. The rearrangement links TRBV30 to TRBJ2-1; 8 nucleotides match TRBD1. CDR3 length equals 13 residues. V was pared by 1 base and J by 6 bases, with 2 bases of the junction left unmatched. CDR1 GTSNPN and CDR2 SVGIG come from the germline V gene (reference sequence). The CDR3 is CAWSAGGVNEQFF. The CDR3 DNA reads TGTGCCTGGAGTGCAGGGGGCGTCAATGAGCAGTTCTTC.

This clonotype was picked up many times. This chain connects TRBV3-1 to TRBJ2-7, with D unresolved. The V and J ends lost 1 base and 7 bases respectively, with 26 bases between them. Germline V gene sequence: CDR1 LGHDT, CDR2 YNNKEL (reference sequence). The CDR3 spans 18 residues. CDR3 DNA sequence: TGTGCCAGCAGCCAAGTAAGGCCTTCCTCCGCAGTCATCGGGGAGCAGTACTTC. This codes for CASSQVRPSSAVIGEQYF.

This clonotype has only a few counts. J is TRBJ2-1 and V is TRBV6-6; the match to TRBD1 covers 8 bases. The CDR3 totals 16 residues. The J segment lost 2 bases and the V segment lost 0 bases, leaving 3 bases of the junction unmatched. CDR1 and CDR2 from the germline V gene are MNHNY and SVGAGI (reference sequence). This chain's CDR3 is CASSYSWTGTYNEQFF. The CDR3, as DNA: TGTGCCAGCAGTTACTCGTGGACAGGGACCTACAATGAGCAGTTCTTC.

This clonotype turned up a few times. The CDR3 protein is CASSQSVAGVYTEAFF. DNA of the CDR3: TGTGCCAGCAGCCAATCCGTGGCAGGGGTTTATACTGAAGCTTTCTTT. The rearrangement uses TRBV16 and TRBJ1-1; D is possibly TRBD1 (6 bases). V was pared by 0 bases and J by 5 bases, with 16 bases between. Germline values: CDR1 KGHSY, CDR2 FQNENV. The length of the CDR3 is 16 residues.

This clonotype appeared a few times. The CDR3 DNA follows: TGTGCCAGCAGCGTAGGTGTAGAGCAGTTCTTC. This codes for CASSVGVEQFF. V is TRBV9 and J is TRBJ2-1, with unresolved D. CDR3 length: 11 residues. Germline CDR1 is SGDLS and CDR2 is YYNGEE. The V and J ends lost 0 bases and 10 bases respectively, with 5 bases between them.

At least ten counts were recorded for this clonotype. The V gene is TRBV2, the J gene TRBJ2-1, with D possibly matching TRBD2 (5 bases). V shed 7 bases and J shed 6 bases, with 16 bases lying between them. The germline CDR1 and CDR2 sequences are SNHLY and FYNNEI. The CDR3 is made up of 14 amino acids. The CDR3 nucleotides read TGTGCCAGCATAGTGGGAGTCGGTACCAATGAGCAGTTCTTC. Translating it yields CASIVGVGTNEQFF.